These 10 T cell receptor beta chains share one sample of origin, sequenced in a study of T cells in lung cancer brain metastases. Sequencing was performed with immunoSEQ multiplex PCR; in TCRdb, only in-frame clones are kept and a portion is missing. The sample gives thousands of clones, about 85% of which show up once; around 3.5% is in the top ten. Sequences were obtained from tumor tissue from the primary lung tumor. The receptor source for this set is a woman aged 50 to 60 with non-small cell lung cancer.

The chain is built from TRBV28 and TRBJ2-6; tentative D call: TRBD1 (6 bases). V was cut by 6 bases and J by 4 bases, with 16 bases left in between. The germline CDR1 and CDR2 sequences are MDHEN and SYDVKM. This CDR3 comprises 16 residues. The CDR3 loop is CASSSFSGQGANVLTF. CDR3 coding DNA: TGTGCCAGCAGCTCCTTTTCGGGACAAGGGGCCAACGTCCTGACTTTC.

This clone has a single count. Here the CDR3 DNA reads TGTGCCAGCAGTGAATACAGGGCACCAATGAACACTGAAGCTTTCTTT. It translates to CASSEYRAPMNTEAFF. The V call is TRBV6-1, the J call TRBJ1-1; tentatively, D is TRBD1 (6 bases). Between the trimmed V and J ends, which lost 2 bases and 0 bases, there was a span of 13 bases. This CDR3 is built from 16 residues. Germline V gene sequence: CDR1 MNHNS, CDR2 SASEGT.

The genes are TRBV7-9 and TRBJ2-5, with 7 bases lining up with TRBD2. Germline loops: CDR1 SEHNR, CDR2 FQNEAQ (reference sequence). CDR3 length: 16 residues. The V segment lost 6 bases and the J segment 0 bases; nucleotides outside the gene matches: 10. The CDR3 nucleotides are TGTGCCAGCAGTCACCGGGGGGAGGTGTACCAAGAGACCCAGTACTTC. Translated: CASSHRGEVYQETQYF.

The gene calls are TRBV6-6 and TRBJ2-7, with a possible D match to TRBD2 (6 bases). Germline V gene lookup returns CDR1 MNHNY and CDR2 SVGAGI (reference sequence). V lost 4 bases and J lost 5, with 12 bases in between. CDR3 length equals 13 residues. The CDR3 bases are TGTGCCAGCAGTTCTCCGGGACTGAACGAGCAGTACGTC. Protein product: CASSSPGLNEQYV.

J is TRBJ2-2 and V is TRBV20-1; D gene ambiguous. The CDR3 contains 11 residues. V shed 1 base and J shed 7 bases, with 4 bases lying between them. Germline CDR1 is DFQATT and CDR2 is SNEGSKA (reference sequence). The CDR3 reads CSARAHGELFF. DNA for the CDR3: TGCAGTGCTAGAGCTCACGGGGAGCTGTTTTTT.

The V call is TRBV5-6, the J call TRBJ1-1; TRBD1 matches 9 bases. This CDR3 region has 15 residues. Germline V CDR1 and CDR2: SGHDT, YYEEEE. The J segment lost 5 bases and the V segment lost 2 bases, leaving 7 bases of the junction unmatched. CDR3 protein: CASSFTGTGRTEAFF. DNA of the CDR3: TGTGCCAGCAGCTTTACTGGGACAGGGAGGACTGAAGCTTTCTTT.

The V and J genes are TRBV2 and TRBJ2-3, with TRBD2 identical over 13 bases. V lost 6 bases, J lost 2 bases, and 5 bases stayed unmatched. Germline loops: CDR1 SNHLY, CDR2 FYNNEI. The CDR3 loop spans 16 amino acids. The CDR3 coding sequence is TGTGCCAGCAGGGCCGGACTAGCGGGAGCCACAGATACGCAGTATTTT. Its protein product is CASRAGLAGATDTQYF.

The genes are TRBV11-2 and TRBJ1-2, with TRBD1 matching 7 bases. Germline V lookup: CDR1 SGHAT, CDR2 FQNNGV. The CDR3 spans 16 residues. V shed 3 bases and J 3 bases; nucleotides not matched to a gene: 10. The CDR3 DNA follows: TGTGCCAGCAGCTTCCAAACAGGGGTGTCCTACTATGGCTACACCTTC. It codes for CASSFQTGVSYYGYTF.

In its sample, this clone was seen once. V and J are TRBV30 and TRBJ2-3; 8 bases agree with TRBD1. After removal of 3 bases from V and 6 bases from J, the junction contained 5 bases not matched to a gene. The CDR3 covers 13 residues. The germline CDR1 and CDR2 sequences are GTSNPN and SVGIG (reference sequence). CDR3 amino acids: CAWRTRGQDTQYF. In DNA form, the CDR3 reads TGTGCCTGGAGGACCAGGGGGCAGGATACGCAGTATTTT.

This chain links TRBV6-1 with TRBJ1-1, with 7 bases identical to TRBD1. Per germline, CDR1 MNHNS and CDR2 SASEGT. The CDR3 runs to 14 residues. Losses at the gene ends were 4 bases for V and 8 bases for J; bases not matched to a gene: 10. The CDR3 here is CASSVQVTGEEAFF. The CDR3 nucleotides are TGTGCCAGCAGTGTACAGGTTACAGGGGAGGAAGCTTTCTTT.